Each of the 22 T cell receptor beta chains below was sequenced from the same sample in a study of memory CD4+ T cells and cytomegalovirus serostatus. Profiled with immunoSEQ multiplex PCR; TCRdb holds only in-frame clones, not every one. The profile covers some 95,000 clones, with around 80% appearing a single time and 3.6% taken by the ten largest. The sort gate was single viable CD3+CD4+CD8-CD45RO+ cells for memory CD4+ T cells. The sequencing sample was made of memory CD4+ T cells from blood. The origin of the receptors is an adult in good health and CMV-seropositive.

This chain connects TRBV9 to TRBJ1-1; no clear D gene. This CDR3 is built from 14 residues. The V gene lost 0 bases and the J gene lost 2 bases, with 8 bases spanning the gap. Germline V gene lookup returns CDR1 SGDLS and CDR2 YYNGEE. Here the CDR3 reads CASSVGVGNTEAFF. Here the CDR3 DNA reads TGTGCCAGCAGCGTAGGGGTGGGAAACACTGAAGCTTTCTTT.

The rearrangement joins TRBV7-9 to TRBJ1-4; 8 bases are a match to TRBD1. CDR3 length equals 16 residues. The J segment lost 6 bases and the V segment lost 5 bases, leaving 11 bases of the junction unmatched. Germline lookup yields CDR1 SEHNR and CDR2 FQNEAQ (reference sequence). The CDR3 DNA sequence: TGTGCCAGCAGCACCAGGGGGCAGGGGGCATATGAAAAACTGTTTTTT. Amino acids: CASSTRGQGAYEKLFF.

The CDR3 spells CASSPGLGSFNYGYTF. CDR3 nucleotides: TGTGCCAGCTCACCTGGGCTGGGTAGCTTCAACTATGGCTACACCTTC. V usage is TRBV18 and J usage is TRBJ1-2; D remains ambiguous. CDR3 length equals 16 residues. Trimming pared 3 bases from V and 2 bases from J, leaving 16 bases between. From germline, CDR1 is KGHSH and CDR2 LQKENI.

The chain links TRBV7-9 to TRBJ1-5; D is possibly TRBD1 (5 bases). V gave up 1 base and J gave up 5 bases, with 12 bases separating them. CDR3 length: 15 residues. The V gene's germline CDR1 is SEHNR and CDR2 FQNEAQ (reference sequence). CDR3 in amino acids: CASSLGGAKDQPQHF. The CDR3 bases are TGTGCCAGCAGCTTAGGAGGGGCTAAAGATCAGCCCCAGCATTTT.

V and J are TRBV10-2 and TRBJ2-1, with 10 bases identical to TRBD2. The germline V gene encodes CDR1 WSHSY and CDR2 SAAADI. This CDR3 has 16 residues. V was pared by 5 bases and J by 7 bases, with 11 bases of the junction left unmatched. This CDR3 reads CASSTTPSGSRNEQFF. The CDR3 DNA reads TGCGCCAGCAGTACGACTCCTAGCGGGAGTAGGAATGAGCAGTTCTTC.

The CDR3 is CAIRDGRPLGYGYTF. DNA of the CDR3: TGTGCCATCCGGGACGGTCGCCCTCTGGGCTATGGCTACACCTTC. The chain recombines TRBV6-1 with TRBJ1-2; D perhaps matches TRBD1 (5 bases). Germline V lookup: CDR1 MNHNS, CDR2 SASEGT. V was clipped by 10 bases and J by 4 bases, with 22 bases between them. The CDR3 extends over 15 amino acids.

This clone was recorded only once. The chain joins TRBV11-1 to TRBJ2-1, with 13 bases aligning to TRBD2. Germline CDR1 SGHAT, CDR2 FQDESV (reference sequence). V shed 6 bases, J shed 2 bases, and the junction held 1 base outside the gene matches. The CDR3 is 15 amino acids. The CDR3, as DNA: TGTGCCAGCAGGGGACTAGCGGGACCCTACAATGAGCAGTTCTTC. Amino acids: CASRGLAGPYNEQFF.

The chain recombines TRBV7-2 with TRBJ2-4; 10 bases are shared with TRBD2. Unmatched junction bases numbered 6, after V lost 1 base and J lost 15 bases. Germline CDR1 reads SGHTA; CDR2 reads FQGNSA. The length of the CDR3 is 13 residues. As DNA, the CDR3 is TGTGCCAGCAGCTTAGGATCTAGCGGGAGTATGTACTTC. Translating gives CASSLGSSGSMYF.

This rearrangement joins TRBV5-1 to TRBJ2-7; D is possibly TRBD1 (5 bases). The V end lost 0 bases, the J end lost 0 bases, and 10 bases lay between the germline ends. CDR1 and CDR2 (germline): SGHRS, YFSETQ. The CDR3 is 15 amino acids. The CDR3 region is CASSLDPQVSYEQYF. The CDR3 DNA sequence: TGCGCCAGCAGCTTGGATCCACAGGTCTCCTACGAGCAGTACTTC.

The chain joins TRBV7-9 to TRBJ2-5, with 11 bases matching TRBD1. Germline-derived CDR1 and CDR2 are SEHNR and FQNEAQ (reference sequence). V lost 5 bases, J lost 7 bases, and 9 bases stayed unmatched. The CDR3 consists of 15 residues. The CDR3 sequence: CASSPGTGGPGTQYF. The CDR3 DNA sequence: TGTGCCAGCAGCCCGGGGACAGGGGGTCCAGGGACCCAGTACTTC.

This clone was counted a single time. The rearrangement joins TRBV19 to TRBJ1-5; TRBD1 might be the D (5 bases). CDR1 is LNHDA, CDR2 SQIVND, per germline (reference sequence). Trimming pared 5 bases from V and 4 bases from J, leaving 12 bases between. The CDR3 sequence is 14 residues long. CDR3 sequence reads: CASSSPGGNQPQHF. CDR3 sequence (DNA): TGTGCCAGTAGTTCTCCCGGGGGGAATCAGCCCCAGCATTTT.

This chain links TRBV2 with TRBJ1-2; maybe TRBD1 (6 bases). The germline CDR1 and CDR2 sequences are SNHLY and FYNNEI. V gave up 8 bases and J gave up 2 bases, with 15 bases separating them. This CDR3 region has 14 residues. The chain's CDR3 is CASSMRGQNYGYTF. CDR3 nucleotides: TGTGCCAGCTCTATGAGAGGACAGAACTATGGCTACACCTTC.

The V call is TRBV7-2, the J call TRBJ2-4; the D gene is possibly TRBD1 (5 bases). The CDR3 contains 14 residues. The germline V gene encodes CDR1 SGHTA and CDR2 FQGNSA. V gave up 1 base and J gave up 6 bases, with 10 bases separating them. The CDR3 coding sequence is TGTGCCAGCAGCTTAGACACAGGCGGAAACATTCAGTACTTC. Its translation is CASSLDTGGNIQYF. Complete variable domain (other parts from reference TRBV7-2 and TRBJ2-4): GAGVSQSPSNKVTEKGKDVELRCDPISGHTALYWYRQSLGQGLEFLIYFQGNSAPDKSGLPSDRFSAERTGGSVSTLTIQRTQQEDSAVYLCASSLDTGGNIQYFGAGTRLSVL.

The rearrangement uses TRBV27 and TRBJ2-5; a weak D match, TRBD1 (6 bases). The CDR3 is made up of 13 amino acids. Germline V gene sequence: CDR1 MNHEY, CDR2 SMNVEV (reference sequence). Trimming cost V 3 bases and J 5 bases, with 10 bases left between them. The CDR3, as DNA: TGTGCCAGCAGTTTGGACAGTACCGAGACCCAGTACTTC. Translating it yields CASSLDSTETQYF.

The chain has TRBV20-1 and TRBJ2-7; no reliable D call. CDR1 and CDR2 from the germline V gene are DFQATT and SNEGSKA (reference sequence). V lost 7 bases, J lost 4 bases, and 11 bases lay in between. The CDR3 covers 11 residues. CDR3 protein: CSGVATYEQYF. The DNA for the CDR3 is TGCAGTGGGGTGGCCACTTACGAGCAGTACTTC.

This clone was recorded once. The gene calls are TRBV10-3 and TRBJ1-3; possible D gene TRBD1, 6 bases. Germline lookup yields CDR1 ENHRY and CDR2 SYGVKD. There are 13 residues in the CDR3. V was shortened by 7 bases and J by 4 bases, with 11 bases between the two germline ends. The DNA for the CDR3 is TGTGCCATCAACCAGGGGACGGGAAACACCATATATTTT. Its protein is CAINQGTGNTIYF.

The CDR3 DNA reads as TGTGCCAGCTCACCTCTCCAGGGTGGCAGGGGCTATGGCTACACCTTC. This gives the protein CASSPLQGGRGYGYTF. The rearrangement joins TRBV18 to TRBJ1-2; D may be TRBD1 (6 bases). CDR3 length: 16 residues. Trimming removed 3 bases at V and 4 bases at J, with 18 bases between. Germline-derived CDR1 and CDR2 are KGHSH and LQKENI.

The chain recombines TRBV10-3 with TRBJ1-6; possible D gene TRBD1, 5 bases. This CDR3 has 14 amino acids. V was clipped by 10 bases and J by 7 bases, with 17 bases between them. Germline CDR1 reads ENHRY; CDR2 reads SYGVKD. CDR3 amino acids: CATAPQGRNSPLHF. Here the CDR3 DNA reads TGTGCCACAGCTCCGCAGGGTAGGAATTCACCCCTCCACTTT.

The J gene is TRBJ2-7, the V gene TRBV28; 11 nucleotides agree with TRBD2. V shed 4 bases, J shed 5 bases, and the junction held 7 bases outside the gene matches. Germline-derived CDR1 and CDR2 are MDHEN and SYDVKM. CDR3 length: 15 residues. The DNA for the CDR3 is TGTGCCAGCAGTTCTCACGGACTAGCGGGCGACGAGCAGTACTTC. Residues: CASSSHGLAGDEQYF.

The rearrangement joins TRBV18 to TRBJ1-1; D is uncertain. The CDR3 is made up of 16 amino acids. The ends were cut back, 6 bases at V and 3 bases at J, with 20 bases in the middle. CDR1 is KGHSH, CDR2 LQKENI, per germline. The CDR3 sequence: CASSPFGKNSDTEAFF. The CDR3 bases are TGTGCCAGCTCCCCTTTTGGGAAAAATTCAGACACTGAAGCTTTCTTT.

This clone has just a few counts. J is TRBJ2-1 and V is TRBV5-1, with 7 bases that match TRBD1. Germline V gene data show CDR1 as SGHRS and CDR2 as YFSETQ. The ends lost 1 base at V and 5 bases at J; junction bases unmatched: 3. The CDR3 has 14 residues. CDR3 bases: TGCGCCAGCAGCTTGACAGGGGTGAACAATGAGCAGTTCTTC. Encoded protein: CASSLTGVNNEQFF.

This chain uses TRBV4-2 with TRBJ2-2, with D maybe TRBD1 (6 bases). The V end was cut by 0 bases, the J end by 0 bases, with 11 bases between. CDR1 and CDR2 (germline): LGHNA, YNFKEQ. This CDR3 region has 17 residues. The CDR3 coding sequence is TGTGCCAGCAGCCAAGAAACGGACAGCGCGAACACCGGGGAGCTGTTTTTT. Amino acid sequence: CASSQETDSANTGELFF.